One sample yielded the 21 T cell receptor beta chains listed below, sequenced in a study of T cells in Graves' hyperthyroidism and ophthalmopathy (dated by TCRdb to about 2019). The protocol used for the library was multiplex PCR. TCRdb records Illumina HiSeq 2000 as the sequencer. The TCR beta CDR3 regions were amplified from RNA transcripts. For the first round of RT-PCR on the TCR CDR3, the HTBI primer set was used together with the Qiagen OneStep RT-PCR kit. TCRdb applied fastp at Q25 and MiXCR to the public reads, then kept only in-frame beta chains. Every distinct CDR3 protein forms one entry, paired with its most common genes and DNA. The sample includes 400,000 to 500,000 distinct CDR3 sequences, with roughly 15% observed a single time. The ten top clones hold over 10% of the sample. The sequenced sample was blood. These TCRs come from a man between 18 and 29 years old with Graves' ophthalmopathy.

This clonotype was recorded at least ten times. This rearrangement joins TRBV20-1 to TRBJ2-7, with 8 bases lining up with TRBD2. This CDR3 contains 16 residues. Looked up from germline, CDR1 is DFQATT and CDR2 is SNEGSKA (reference sequence). The V segment lost 0 bases and the J segment 4 bases; nucleotides outside the gene matches: 11. The CDR3 loop is CSARDYIRTSLYEQYF. DNA for the CDR3: TGCAGTGCTAGAGATTATATAAGGACTAGCCTTTACGAGCAGTACTTC.

This clonotype was counted between two and nine times. This sequence joins TRBV6-6 and TRBJ1-6; 7 nucleotides align to TRBD1. Losses at the gene ends were 2 bases for V and 11 bases for J; bases not matched to a gene: 3. The CDR3 loop spans 13 amino acids. The V gene's germline CDR1 is MNHNY and CDR2 SVGAGI (reference sequence). The CDR3 spells CASSYLQGPPLHF. CDR3 bases: TGTGCCAGCAGTTACCTACAGGGGCCACCCCTCCACTTT.

This clonotype was seen at least ten times. The chain employs TRBV7-2 and TRBJ2-5; TRBD2 aligns across 15 bases. Trimming took 5 bases from V and 9 from J; bases not matched to a gene: 1. The CDR3 contains 13 residues. Germline V gene lookup returns CDR1 SGHTA and CDR2 FQGNSA. The CDR3 coding sequence is TGTGCCAGCAGCGGGACTAGCGGGAGGCCCCAGTACTTC. Amino acid sequence: CASSGTSGRPQYF.

This clonotype was recorded at least ten times. The rearrangement uses TRBV19 and TRBJ2-1; D tentatively reads TRBD1 or TRBD2 (5 bases each). Trimming left V 4 bases short and J 5 bases short, with 18 bases between. The CDR3 length is 16 residues. Germline V gene lookup returns CDR1 LNHDA and CDR2 SQIVND (reference sequence). The CDR3 DNA follows: TGTGCCAGTAGTACCACTCAGGGAGTTGGGGACAATGAGCAGTTCTTC. Its translation is CASSTTQGVGDNEQFF.

The genes are TRBV7-9 and TRBJ1-3; D not resolved. V dropped 5 bases and J dropped 7 bases, with 12 bases sitting between them. CDR1 is SEHNR and CDR2 is FQNEAQ in the germline V gene (reference sequence). This CDR3 is 13 amino acids long. As DNA, the CDR3 is TGTGCCAGCAGCCTGACCGGACCGAACACCATATATTTT. Protein product: CASSLTGPNTIYF.

This clonotype was found many times. The V gene is TRBV7-2, the J gene TRBJ1-3; 9 bases are a match to TRBD1. The CDR3 loop spans 15 amino acids. V lost 1 base and J lost 2; bases outside the gene matches: 0. Germline V gene data show CDR1 as SGHTA and CDR2 as FQGNSA. CDR3 loop: CASSLGTGAGNTIYF. In DNA form, the CDR3 reads TGTGCCAGCAGCTTAGGGACAGGGGCTGGAAACACCATATATTTT.

In this sample, this clonotype turned up many times. The rearrangement joins TRBV19 to TRBJ2-2; D remains unclear. Trimming stripped 1 base from V and 5 bases from J, with 14 bases between. The CDR3 contains 16 residues. Germline loops: CDR1 LNHDA, CDR2 SQIVND (reference sequence). CDR3 in amino acids: CASSIAGLEPTGELFF. The CDR3, as DNA: TGTGCCAGTAGTATAGCTGGCTTAGAACCGACCGGGGAGCTGTTTTTT.

Points on this clonotype: One junction end does not reproduce the germline sequence, and a read error may be involved. This chain uses TRBV6-1 with TRBJ1-1; 7 bases are shared with TRBD1. CDR3 length: 14 residues. Looked up from germline, CDR1 is MNHNS and CDR2 is SASEGT. CDR3 in DNA: TGTGCCAGCAGAGAAGGACAGGATGCAGATGAAGCTTTCTTT. Amino acid sequence: CASREGQDADEAFF.

In regard to this clonotype: One base away lies a much larger clone, so this may be a sequencing read error. The rearrangement uses TRBV6-2 or TRBV6-3 and TRBJ1-3; 8 bases align to TRBD1. CDR3 length: 17 amino acids. Germline trimming cut 2 bases from V and 2 bases from J; bases unmatched to any gene: 8. Germline loops: CDR1 MNHEY, CDR2 SVGEGT. The CDR3 spells CASSYGRGRGPGNTIYF. CDR3 bases: TGTGCCAGCAGTTACGGTCGGGGCAGGGGGCCTGGAAACACCATATATTTT.

This clonotype came up many times. This chain links TRBV3-1 with TRBJ1-1; D is unresolved. The CDR3 covers 12 residues. Germline lookup yields CDR1 LGHDT and CDR2 YNNKEL (reference sequence). The V end was cut by 2 bases, the J end by 7 bases, with 8 bases between. CDR3 bases: TGTGCCAGCAGCCAAAGCTCGGGTGAAGCTTTCTTT. This gives the protein CASSQSSGEAFF. The whole variable domain, filled in from reference TRBV3-1 and TRBJ1-1, reads DTAVSQTPKYLVTQMGNDKSIKCEQNLGHDTMYWYKQDSKKFLKIMFSYNNKELIINETVPNRFSPKSPDKAHLNLHINSLELGDSAVYFCASSQSSGEAFFGQGTRLTVV.

This clonotype was found many times. The V and J genes are TRBV7-9 and TRBJ2-3; tentative D call: TRBD2 (7 bases). Looked up from germline, CDR1 is SEHNR and CDR2 is FQNEAQ (reference sequence). This CDR3 is built from 15 residues. The ends were cut back, 5 bases at V and 6 bases at J, with 18 bases in the middle. DNA for the CDR3: TGTGCCAGCAGCCCGGACTGGGGGGGGGCCGATACGCAGTATTTT. It specifies CASSPDWGGADTQYF.

This clonotype was seen a handful of times. The rearrangement links TRBV5-1 to TRBJ2-6; weak D call: TRBD1 (5 bases). The length of the CDR3 is 15 residues. CDR1 is SGHRS, CDR2 YFSETQ, per germline. V shed 0 bases and J shed 5 bases, with 9 bases lying between them. This CDR3 is CASSLEGSRANVLTF. CDR3 DNA: TGCGCCAGCAGCTTGGAGGGGTCTCGGGCCAACGTCCTGACTTTC.

The chain links TRBV19 to TRBJ2-1; D could derive from TRBD1 or TRBD2 (5 bases each). The CDR3 runs 14 residues. V shed 6 bases and J shed 5 bases, with 14 bases lying between them. The germline gives CDR1 LNHDA, CDR2 SQIVND (reference sequence). The chain's CDR3 is CASSRELADNEQFF. The CDR3 region has the DNA TGTGCCAGTAGCAGGGAGCTAGCTGACAATGAGCAGTTCTTC.

J is TRBJ2-5 and V is TRBV2, with 13 bases lining up with TRBD2. The V segment lost 6 bases and the J segment 5 bases; nucleotides outside the gene matches: 6. CDR1 is SNHLY and CDR2 is FYNNEI in the germline V gene. This CDR3 comprises 15 residues. As DNA, the CDR3 is TGTGCCAGCAGAATGACTAGCGGGGGGATGGAGACCCAGTACTTC. Its protein product is CASRMTSGGMETQYF.

This clonotype was recorded many times. The V call is TRBV5-1, the J call TRBJ2-7, with D tentatively TRBD1 or TRBD2 (5 bases each). The V and J ends lost 0 bases and 3 bases respectively, with 13 bases between them. The germline CDR1 and CDR2 sequences are SGHRS and YFSETQ. The CDR3 covers 15 residues. Here the CDR3 DNA reads TGCGCCAGCAGCTTGGCCTTGGGACCGATCTACGAGCAGTACTTC. Its translation is CASSLALGPIYEQYF.

This clonotype showed up many times. The chain employs TRBV18 and TRBJ1-1, with D tentatively TRBD1 (6 bases). V lost 3 bases and J 3 bases, leaving 17 bases between the germline ends. This CDR3 region has 16 residues. Germline V lookup: CDR1 KGHSH, CDR2 LQKENI. The CDR3 spells CASSPQTGRADTEAFF. DNA for the CDR3: TGTGCCAGCTCACCCCAGACAGGAAGGGCGGACACTGAAGCTTTCTTT.

This clonotype was counted many times. The V call is TRBV7-3, the J call TRBJ2-1, with 12 nucleotides matching TRBD2. The CDR3 is 15 residues long. The germline CDR1 and CDR2 sequences are SGHTA and FQGTGA. The V and J ends lost 6 bases and 6 bases, in that order; junction bases with no gene match: 6. The CDR3: CASRLRTSGINEQFF. DNA for the CDR3: TGTGCCAGCAGGCTCAGGACTAGCGGGATCAATGAGCAGTTCTTC.

This clonotype was observed a handful of times. CDR3 loop: CASSGTGTSKPDTQYF. The CDR3 bases are TGTGCCAGCAGCGGCACCGGGACTAGCAAACCAGATACGCAGTATTTT. The genes are TRBV5-4 and TRBJ2-3; 9 nucleotides line up with TRBD2. J lost 4 bases, V lost 4 bases, and 10 bases had no gene match. Germline V gene data show CDR1 as SGHNT and CDR2 as YYREEE (reference sequence). CDR3 length: 16 amino acids.

This chain joins TRBV12-3 or TRBV12-4 and TRBJ2-3; 11 positions agree with TRBD2. This CDR3 contains 16 residues. The junction had 9 bases not matched to a gene; V was cut back by 4 bases and J by 6 bases. The CDR3 region is CASSSPGLAEFDTQYF. CDR3 DNA sequence: TGTGCCAGCAGTTCCCCGGGACTAGCGGAGTTCGATACGCAGTATTTT.

This clonotype was picked up many times. V gene TRBV4-2 combines with J gene TRBJ2-3; no firm D call. The CDR3 is made up of 15 amino acids. The germline V and J ends were trimmed by 3 bases and 0 bases, with 10 bases remaining between them. Germline V gene data show CDR1 as LGHNA and CDR2 as YNFKEQ. The chain's CDR3 is CASSQGFDSTDTQYF. CDR3 nucleotides: TGTGCCAGCAGCCAGGGATTTGACAGCACAGATACGCAGTATTTT.

At least ten counts were recorded for this clonotype. The genes are TRBV30 and TRBJ2-3; 8 bases map to TRBD2. This CDR3 is 13 amino acids long. Germline CDR1 and CDR2: GTSNPN and SVGIG (reference sequence). J was trimmed by 0 bases and V by 8 bases; bases with no gene match: 4. The CDR3 is CAVSGVSTDTQYF. CDR3 coding DNA: TGTGCCGTTAGCGGGGTGAGCACAGATACGCAGTATTTT. Based on the CDR3 plus reference TRBV30 and TRBJ2-3, the full variable domain is SQTIHQWPATLVQPVGSPLSLECTVEGTSNPNLYWYRQAAGRGLQLLFYSVGIGQISSEVPQNLSASRPQDRQFILSSKKLLLSDSGFYLCAVSGVSTDTQYFGPGTRLTVL.